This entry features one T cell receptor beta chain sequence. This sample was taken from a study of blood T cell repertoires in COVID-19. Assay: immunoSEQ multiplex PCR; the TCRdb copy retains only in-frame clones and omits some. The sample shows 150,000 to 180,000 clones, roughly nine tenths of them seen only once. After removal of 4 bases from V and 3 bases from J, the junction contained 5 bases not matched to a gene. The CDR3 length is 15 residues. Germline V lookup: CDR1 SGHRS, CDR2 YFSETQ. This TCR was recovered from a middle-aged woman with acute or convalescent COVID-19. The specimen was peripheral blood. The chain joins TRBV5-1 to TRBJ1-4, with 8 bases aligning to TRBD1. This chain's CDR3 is CASSDLTGANEKLFF. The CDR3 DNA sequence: TGCGCCAGCAGCGACCTGACAGGGGCTAATGAAAAACTGTTTTTT.